This T cell receptor (beta chain) was recovered during a study of blood T cell repertoires in COVID-19. For the study at large: COVID-19 samples, acute and convalescent, were from the United States, Italy and Spain. From T cells, B-cell-depleted T cells, or PBMCs came the material, which was cDNA or gDNA.

The CDR3 is 17 amino acids. The germline CDR1 and CDR2 sequences are SEHNR and FQNEAQ (reference sequence). The junction had 14 bases not matched to a gene; V was cut back by 6 bases and J by 2 bases. The authors' processing: Amplification with reference gene primers provided the estimates of nucleated cell counts. TCRdb's copy holds only in-frame clones and misses some; the assay was immunoSEQ multiplex PCR. From that table come the V and J calls and clone size; the DNA was used to work out D and trimming. This table has 150,000 to 200,000 clones, more than 75% appearing once. The V call is TRBV7-9, the J call TRBJ2-3; 7 bases fit TRBD2. This TCR came from a young woman who had recovered from COVID-19. The sequenced sample consisted of peripheral blood. The CDR3 region is CASRPVQRGPPTDTQYF. CDR3 nucleotides: TGTGCCAGCAGACCGGTCCAGCGGGGTCCCCCCACAGATACGCAGTATTTT. The entire variable domain, with the rest obtained from reference TRBV7-9 and TRBJ2-3, is as follows: DTGVSQNPRHKITKRGQNVTFRCDPISEHNRLYWYRQTLGQGPEFLTYFQNEAQLEKSRLLSDRFSAERPKGSFSTLEIQRTEQGDSAMYLCASRPVQRGPPTDTQYFGPGTRLTVL.